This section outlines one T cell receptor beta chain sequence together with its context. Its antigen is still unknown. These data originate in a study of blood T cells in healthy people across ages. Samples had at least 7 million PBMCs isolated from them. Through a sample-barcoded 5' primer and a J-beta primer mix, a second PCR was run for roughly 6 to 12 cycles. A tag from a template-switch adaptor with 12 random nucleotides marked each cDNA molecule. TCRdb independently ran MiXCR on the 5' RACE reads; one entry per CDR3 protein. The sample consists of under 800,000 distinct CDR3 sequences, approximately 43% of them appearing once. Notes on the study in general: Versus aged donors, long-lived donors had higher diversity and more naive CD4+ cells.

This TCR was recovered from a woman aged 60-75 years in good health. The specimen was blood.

CDR3 nucleotide sequence: TGTGCCTGGAGCCCTGCCCGAACGGAGCAGTACTTC. It translates to CAWSPARTEQYF. The V gene is TRBV30, the J gene TRBJ2-7; D call uncertain. Germline V gene sequence: CDR1 GTSNPN, CDR2 SVGIG (reference sequence). The CDR3 consists of 12 residues. The V end was cut by 3 bases, the J end by 7 bases, with 13 bases between.